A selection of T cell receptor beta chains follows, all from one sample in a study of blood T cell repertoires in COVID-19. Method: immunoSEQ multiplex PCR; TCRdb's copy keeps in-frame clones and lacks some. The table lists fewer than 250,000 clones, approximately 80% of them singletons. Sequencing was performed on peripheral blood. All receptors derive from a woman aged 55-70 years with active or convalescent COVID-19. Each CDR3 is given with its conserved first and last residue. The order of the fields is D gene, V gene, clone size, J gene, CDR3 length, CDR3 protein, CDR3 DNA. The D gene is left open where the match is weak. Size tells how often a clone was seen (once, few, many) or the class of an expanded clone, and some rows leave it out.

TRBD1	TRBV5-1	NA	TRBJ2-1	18	CASSLAGGTGAHYNEQFF	TGCGCCAGCAGCTTGGCTGGAGGGACAGGGGCCCACTACAATGAGCAGTTCTTC
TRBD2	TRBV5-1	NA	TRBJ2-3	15	CARSRAGGPADTQYF	TGCGCCCGCAGCCGAGCGGGGGGGCCGGCAGATACGCAGTATTTT
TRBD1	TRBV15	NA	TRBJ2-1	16	CATRVLGQGNYNEQFF	TGTGCCACCAGAGTATTGGGACAGGGGAATTACAATGAGCAGTTCTTC
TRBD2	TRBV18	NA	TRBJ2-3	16	CASSWGTSGSTDTQYF	TGTGCCAGCTCATGGGGGACTAGCGGAAGCACAGATACGCAGTATTTT
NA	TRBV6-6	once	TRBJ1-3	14	CASSYSKTGNTIYF	TGTGCCAGCAGTTACTCGAAAACAGGGAACACCATATATTTT
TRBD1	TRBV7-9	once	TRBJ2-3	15	CASSSRTGGTDTQYF	TGTGCCAGCAGCTCTCGGACAGGGGGCACAGATACGCAGTATTTT
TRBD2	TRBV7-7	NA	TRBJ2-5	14	CASSLGTRQETQYF	TGTGCTAGCAGCTTAGGGACTAGACAAGAGACCCAGTACTTC
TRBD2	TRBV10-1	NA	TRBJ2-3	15	CASSDPAGGKDTQYF	TGCGCCAGCAGTGACCCAGCGGGGGGGAAAGATACGCAGTATTTT
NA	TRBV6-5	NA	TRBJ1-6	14	CASSDSAGASPLHF	TGTGCCAGCAGTGACTCCGCAGGGGCCTCACCCCTCCACTTT
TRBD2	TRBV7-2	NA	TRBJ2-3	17	CASSLAFAGVFTDTQYF	TGTGCCAGCAGCTTAGCGTTTGCGGGGGTGTTCACAGATACGCAGTATTTT
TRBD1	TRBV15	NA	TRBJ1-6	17	CATSRVSVKGAGSPLHF	TGTGCCACCAGCAGAGTCTCTGTAAAGGGGGCGGGTTCACCCCTCCACTTT
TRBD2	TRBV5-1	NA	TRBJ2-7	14	CASSSGRDTYEQYF	TGCGCCAGCAGCAGCGGGAGGGATACCTACGAGCAGTACTTC